The present TCR beta chain was sequenced within a study of blood T cell repertoires in COVID-19. CDR1 and CDR2 (germline): GTSNPN, SVGIG (reference sequence). This CDR3 is 13 amino acids long. V dropped 1 base and J dropped 0 bases, with 6 bases sitting between them. Participants, 18 to 89 years old, spanned approximately 25 US areas. Libraries were prepared by immunoSEQ multiplex PCR; TCRdb keeps only in-frame clonotypes and omits some of them. This sample carries approximately 150,000 clones, approximately 79% of them seen once, and the ten largest clones take 15% to 20%. The sample consisted of PBMCs or T cells enriched from blood (not recorded which). The source of this sequence is a woman aged 70-85 years in a cohort exposed to, infected with or recovered from COVID-19 (not recorded which). The J gene is TRBJ1-1, the V gene TRBV30, with TRBD1 as a possible D gene (5 bases). CDR3 sequence (DNA): TGTGCCTGGAGTGGACAGTTGAACACTGAAGCTTTCTTT. Its translation is CAWSGQLNTEAFF.